Below, one T cell receptor (beta chain) is given with its context. The target antigen is unknown. The data stem from a study of radiotherapy plus CTLA-4 blockade in lung cancer. Study-wide background: 15% to 20% of patients responded objectively, and roughly 31% achieved disease control.

Repertoires were generated with immunoSEQ multiplex PCR, while TCRdb's copy carries only in-frame clones and drops some. The table shows around 78,000 clones, with 60% to 85% occurring only once. CDR1 and CDR2 (germline): LGHNA, YNFKEQ. The CDR3 has 16 amino acids. Trimming pared 0 bases from V and 0 bases from J, leaving 9 bases between. General study results and limits: Among reported predictors of response, early blood T cell clone dynamics with interferon-beta performed best. There was expansion of tumor-derived TCR clones in blood after radiotherapy plus ipilimumab.

Focal radiation was given together with CTLA-4 blockade (ipilimumab) to patients with chemo-refractory metastatic non-small-cell lung cancer. The rearrangement links TRBV4-2 to TRBJ1-3; D call uncertain. The clonotype was recovered from a human donor with non-small cell lung cancer who had a partial response to radiotherapy plus ipilimumab. Some clones in this sample may be carry-over from other donors' samples. The source material was peripheral blood, sampled from a patient treated with radiotherapy plus ipilimumab. The CDR3 here is CASSQDWSGSGNTIYF. The DNA of the CDR3 is TGTGCCAGCAGCCAAGATTGGTCCGGCTCTGGAAACACCATATATTTT.